The text below deals with one T cell receptor beta chain. TCRdb re-called the 5' RACE reads; every CDR3 protein appears as one record, without DNA. This table lists around 370,000 distinct CDR3 sequences. This sample is part of a study of monozygotic twins with inflammatory bowel disease. In germline, CDR1 is MNHEY, CDR2 SVGAGI. CDR3 size: 16 residues. This receptor was identified in a human donor with ulcerative colitis or Crohn's disease, or a healthy co-twin of an affected twin (not recorded which). The specimen sequenced was blood. The chain is built from TRBV6-5 and TRBJ2-7; there is no DNA to check the TCRdb D call of TRBD1. The CDR3 is CASSYPDRAPLYEQYF.